These 24 T cell receptor beta chains were all obtained from the same sample, sequenced in a study of T-cell memory formation after mild COVID-19. MiXCR, run by TCRdb on the 5' RACE reads, gives a single entry per CDR3 protein. The sample lists around 450,000 distinct CDR3 sequences, 15% to 20% occurring once. The source material was PBMCs or a T cell subset sorted from them (not recorded which). Receptors originate from an adult woman who had mild COVID-19 (a few samples of this study predate the infection). Cell type and time point are not known.

The rearrangement uses TRBV20-1 and TRBJ2-1, with TRBD2 matching 7 bases. CDR3 size: 18 residues. The V and J ends lost 0 bases and 2 bases, in that order; junction bases with no gene match: 13. Germline CDR1 and CDR2: DFQATT and SNEGSKA (reference sequence). The CDR3 region has the DNA TGCAGTGCTAGAGATTGGGAGGGAGGTACCAACGCCTACAATGAGCAGTTCTTC. Translated, it gives CSARDWEGGTNAYNEQFF.

The genes are TRBV3-1 and TRBJ1-3, with TRBD1 matching 9 bases. The germline V gene has CDR1 LGHDT and CDR2 YNNKEL (reference sequence). Losses at the gene ends were 3 bases for V and 8 bases for J; bases not matched to a gene: 8. The CDR3 consists of 15 residues. The CDR3: CASSHVRTGEDTIYF. The CDR3 bases are TGTGCCAGCAGCCACGTCCGGACAGGGGAAGACACCATATATTTT. The variable domain in full, with the rest retrieved from reference TRBV3-1 and TRBJ1-3, is DTAVSQTPKYLVTQMGNDKSIKCEQNLGHDTMYWYKQDSKKFLKIMFSYNNKELIINETVPNRFSPKSPDKAHLNLHINSLELGDSAVYFCASSHVRTGEDTIYFGEGSWLTVV.

The chain is built from TRBV9 and TRBJ2-1, with 7 positions matching TRBD2. J lost 6 bases, V lost 4 bases, and 7 bases had no gene match. CDR1 and CDR2 from the germline V gene are SGDLS and YYNGEE. The CDR3 has 14 amino acids. The chain's CDR3 is CASSIRDYLNEQFF. CDR3 sequence (DNA): TGTGCCAGCAGCATCCGGGACTACCTCAATGAGCAGTTCTTC.

The chain couples TRBV29-1 to TRBJ1-2; TRBD1 matches 7 bases. V shed 4 bases, J shed 5 bases, and the junction held 4 bases outside the gene matches. This CDR3 region has 12 residues. Germline assignment: CDR1 SQVTM and CDR2 ANQGSEA. The DNA for the CDR3 is TGCAGCGTTGGAGGGGGCGAGTATGGCTACACCTTC. Its translation: CSVGGGEYGYTF.

This clonotype was counted ten times or more. The chain carries TRBV7-6 and TRBJ2-2; D gene unclear. CDR3 length: 16 amino acids. Looked up from germline, CDR1 is SGHVS and CDR2 is FNYEAQ. With 5 bases removed from V and 0 bases from J, the gap between germline ends came to 13 bases. The CDR3 sequence: CASSPRGSANTGELFF. The CDR3 coding sequence is TGTGCCAGCAGCCCGAGAGGAAGCGCGAACACCGGGGAGCTGTTTTTT.

The V and J genes are TRBV5-1 and TRBJ2-5; 9 bases are shared with TRBD2. The length of the CDR3 is 15 residues. J gave up 4 bases and V 4 bases, and 8 bases lay outside the gene matches. Germline loops: CDR1 SGHRS, CDR2 YFSETQ. CDR3 DNA sequence: TGCGCCAGCAGCCGGGAGGCGGGGGGGCCAGAGACCCAGTACTTC. Amino acid sequence: CASSREAGGPETQYF.

Only a few counts were recorded for this clonotype. The chain is built from TRBV29-1 and TRBJ2-5; 8 bases are shared with TRBD1. CDR1 is SQVTM and CDR2 is ANQGSEA in the germline V gene. V was pared by 5 bases and J by 1 base, with 9 bases of the junction left unmatched. CDR3 size: 15 residues. CDR3 DNA: TGCAGCGTTTGGGGACAGGCCGGGCTCCAAGAGACCCAGTACTTC. This codes for CSVWGQAGLQETQYF.

The rearrangement joins TRBV9 to TRBJ2-3; tentative D call: TRBD1 (6 bases). The CDR3 extends over 13 amino acids. CDR1 SGDLS and CDR2 YYNGEE come from the germline V gene. Trimming removed 6 bases from V and 2 bases from J, with 10 bases in between. In nucleotides, the CDR3 is TGTGCCAGCAAAGGGGGAGACACAGATACGCAGTATTTT. As protein: CASKGGDTDTQYF. The full variable domain, completed using reference TRBV9 and TRBJ2-3, is DSGVTQTPKHLITATGQRVTLRCSPRSGDLSVYWYQQSLDQGLQFLIQYYNGEERAKGNILERFSAQQFPDLHSELNLSSLELGDSALYFCASKGGDTDTQYFGPGTRLTVL.

This clonotype has more than one count but fewer than ten. The gene calls are TRBV7-9 and TRBJ2-2, with 8 nucleotides matching TRBD2. V lost 1 base and J lost 7; bases outside the gene matches: 2. Germline-derived CDR1 and CDR2 are SEHNR and FQNEAQ (reference sequence). The CDR3 is made up of 14 amino acids. The DNA for the CDR3 is TGTGCCAGCAGCTTAGGGACTAGCCACGGGGAGCTGTTTTTT. Translating gives CASSLGTSHGELFF.

The chain combines TRBV4-2 with TRBJ2-7, with D uncertain. The germline gives CDR1 LGHNA, CDR2 YNFKEQ. There are 17 residues in the CDR3. Trimming cost V 4 bases and J 2 bases, with 21 bases left between them. CDR3 coding DNA: TGTGCCAGCAGCCCGTACATGGGCGGATCAAGTCCCTACGAGCAGTACTTC. It yields the protein CASSPYMGGSSPYEQYF.

This clonotype was observed a handful of times. The chain is built from TRBV4-3 and TRBJ2-2; D is perhaps TRBD2 (5 bases). This CDR3 has 15 residues. CDR1 and CDR2 (germline): LGHNA, YSLEER. Trimming cost V 0 bases and J 7 bases, with 12 bases left between them. The CDR3 sequence: CASSQDSRVGGELFF. DNA of the CDR3: TGCGCCAGCAGCCAAGATTCGCGGGTGGGCGGGGAGCTGTTTTTT.

The rearrangement joins TRBV4-3 to TRBJ2-5; D may be TRBD2 (5 bases). The CDR3 has 13 residues. V was trimmed by 3 bases and J by 7 bases, leaving 12 bases between them. Germline loops: CDR1 LGHNA, CDR2 YSLEER. The CDR3 loop reads CASSHSGVGTQYF. The CDR3 bases are TGCGCCAGCAGCCACAGCGGCGTGGGGACCCAGTACTTC.

This chain connects TRBV29-1 to TRBJ2-2; no firm D call. V gave up 6 bases and J gave up 1 base, with 9 bases separating them. Looked up from germline, CDR1 is SQVTM and CDR2 is ANQGSEA. The CDR3 is made up of 13 amino acids. The CDR3 spells CSVGVKNTGELFF. DNA of the CDR3: TGCAGCGTAGGCGTGAAGAACACCGGGGAGCTGTTTTTT.

This clonotype has just a few counts. The V gene is TRBV12-3 or TRBV12-4, the J gene TRBJ1-1, with D possibly being TRBD1 (6 bases). This CDR3 contains 14 residues. The V end was cut by 6 bases, the J end by 4 bases, with 15 bases between. In DNA, the CDR3 is TGTGCCAGCAGCCCGGACAGACGAGGCACTGAAGCTTTCTTT. Protein: CASSPDRRGTEAFF.

This clonotype showed up just a few times. This chain joins TRBV2 and TRBJ2-7; D remains unclear. CDR1 is SNHLY and CDR2 is FYNNEI in the germline V gene. The CDR3 extends over 12 amino acids. The germline V and J ends were trimmed by 1 base and 3 bases, with 4 bases remaining between them. The CDR3 coding sequence is TGTGCCAGCAGTGAAGACATCTACGAGCAGTACTTC. It yields the protein CASSEDIYEQYF.

This chain uses TRBV7-3 with TRBJ1-1; D is unclear. This CDR3 is 13 amino acids long. V lost 3 bases and J lost 4, with 9 bases in between. From germline, CDR1 is SGHTA and CDR2 FQGTGA. The CDR3 is CASSLSGFTEAFF. The DNA of the CDR3 is TGTGCCAGCAGCTTGTCAGGATTCACTGAAGCTTTCTTT.

CDR3 sequence reads: CSATGGASSTEAFF. The CDR3 DNA reads TGCAGTGCTACGGGAGGGGCTTCTAGCACTGAAGCTTTCTTT. The chain links TRBV20-1 to TRBJ1-1; the D gene is possibly TRBD1 (5 bases). The CDR3 totals 14 residues. The V and J ends lost 4 bases and 4 bases respectively, with 16 bases between them. Germline CDR1 and CDR2: DFQATT and SNEGSKA (reference sequence).

The chain combines TRBV30 with TRBJ1-1, with D possibly TRBD1 on 5 matching bases. The length of the CDR3 is 12 residues. The V gene lost 4 bases and the J gene lost 6 bases, with 12 bases spanning the gap. The germline V gene encodes CDR1 GTSNPN and CDR2 SVGIG (reference sequence). The CDR3 coding sequence is TGTGCCTGGATCCAGGGTAGGGCTGAAGCTTTCTTT. Translation: CAWIQGRAEAFF.

This clonotype was detected a few times. The rearrangement joins TRBV7-2 to TRBJ2-5; D is uncertain. This CDR3 is built from 15 residues. Germline assignment: CDR1 SGHTA and CDR2 FQGNSA. V lost 0 bases to trimming and J lost 4 bases, with 12 bases between them. The CDR3 here is CASSLAHLGRETQYF. CDR3 coding DNA: TGTGCCAGCAGCTTAGCCCATCTAGGCAGAGAGACCCAGTACTTC.

The chain recombines TRBV3-1 with TRBJ1-1; maybe TRBD1 (5 bases). Deletions cut 9 bases from V and 3 bases from J, with 14 bases between. CDR3 length: 13 residues. In germline, CDR1 is LGHDT, CDR2 YNNKEL (reference sequence). In DNA form, the CDR3 reads TGTGCCAGTCGACGCACCAGGGACACTGAAGCTTTCTTT. Residues: CASRRTRDTEAFF.

Only a few counts were recorded for this clonotype. The chain employs TRBV20-1 and TRBJ2-5; 11 positions match TRBD2. Germline-derived CDR1 and CDR2 are DFQATT and SNEGSKA (reference sequence). The J segment lost 2 bases and the V segment lost 4 bases, leaving 12 bases of the junction unmatched. This CDR3 spans 17 amino acids. For the CDR3, the DNA is TGCAGTGCTACCCGCTCTGGGGGACTAGCGGATCAAGAGACCCAGTACTTC. Its protein is CSATRSGGLADQETQYF.

Only a few counts were recorded for this clonotype. The chain has TRBV4-3 and TRBJ2-5, with D possibly being TRBD2 (6 bases). Per germline, CDR1 LGHNA and CDR2 YSLEER. Trimming shortened V by 0 bases and J by 1 base, and 12 bases separated the two germline ends. The CDR3 spans 16 residues. In nucleotides, the CDR3 is TGCGCCAGCAGCCAAGACATGGGGGGTTCCCAAGAGACCCAGTACTTC. It is translated as CASSQDMGGSQETQYF.

This clonotype has only a few counts. The chain couples TRBV12-3 or TRBV12-4 to TRBJ2-1; 9 positions match TRBD2. CDR3 length: 17 amino acids. With 6 bases clipped from V and 4 bases from J, the junction kept 13 bases outside the gene matches. CDR3 nucleotides: TGTGCCAGCAGCCAGGCATCCCTGGCGGGGGGGTACAATGAGCAGTTCTTC. Protein: CASSQASLAGGYNEQFF.

This clonotype has more than one count but fewer than ten. The chain combines TRBV13 with TRBJ2-7; D not certain. CDR3 size: 14 residues. V was trimmed by 5 bases and J by 2 bases, leaving 13 bases between them. Germline CDR1 reads PRHDT; CDR2 reads FYEKMQ (reference sequence). The CDR3 loop reads CASSPLRQAYEQYF. The CDR3, as DNA: TGTGCCAGCAGCCCTCTACGTCAGGCCTACGAGCAGTACTTC. Looking up the rest from reference TRBV13 and TRBJ2-7 gives the full variable domain: AAGVIQSPRHLIKEKRETATLKCYPIPRHDTVYWYQQGPGQDPQFLISFYEKMQSDKGSIPDRFSAQQFSDYHSELNMSSLELGDSALYFCASSPLRQAYEQYFGPGTRLTVT.